The present T cell receptor (beta chain) was sequenced within a study of CD8 T cells in ankylosing spondylitis (dated 2017 in TCRdb). Turning to the overall study: The study set out to find disease-linked TCR variants by profiling T cell receptor beta repertoires in ankylosing spondylitis patients and healthy donors. The whole study cohort included 90 to 120 healthy donors and over 20 ankylosing spondylitis patients. Peripheral blood samples were taken, and synovial fluid was additionally collected from ankylosing spondylitis patients. Overall results and qualifications from the work: The disease-linked clones showed a CD8+ phenotype and occurred at relatively low frequencies in peripheral blood. A TCR beta motif made up of several highly homologous amino acid variants appeared to be characteristic of blood from ankylosing spondylitis patients. Significant enrichment of the disease-linked clones was reported in matched synovial fluid samples from ankylosing spondylitis patients. Some motif variants were previously reported in synovial fluid and blood of reactive arthritis patients, suggesting common disease-initiation mechanisms.

TCRdb names Illumina HiSeq 2500 as the instrument used. Quantitative 5'-RACE with molecular barcodes was used to prepare TCR beta libraries. The original pipeline was this. A new computational method based on a probabilistic model of VDJ rearrangement was used to identify disease-linked TCR variants. Using fastp trimming at Q25 and MiXCR clonotype assembly, TCRdb reanalyzed the public sequencing data and kept in-frame beta chains. One record per CDR3 amino acid sequence lists the most common genes and DNA. TCRdb, rather than the study authors, made the V and J calls. This sample comprises hundreds of thousands of distinct CDR3 sequences, 25% to 30% of them detected only once. The ten largest clones take up roughly 0.9% of the sample. The table lists this clonotype with a few counts. It lacks a known antigen. Base qualities are not provided; no much larger clone lies one nucleotide away. For CDR1 and CDR2, the germline V gene lists SGHRS and YFSETQ. Trimming leaves V shorter by 2 bases and J shorter by 3 bases, with the junction holding 9 bases beyond the gene matches. The CDR3 spans 16 residues, from the cysteine through the phenylalanine. Only CDR3 DNA is held: 48 bases, read in frame from base 1.

Sequencing was carried out using blood, either unsorted or a sorted T cell fraction (not recorded which). The TCR originated in a male donor with ankylosing spondylitis. The chain is assembled from TRBV5-1 and TRBJ2-3; 7 nucleotides in the junction match TRBD2. This receptor has the CDR3 CASSLMLAEGTDTQYF. The DNA reads TGCGCCAGCAGCTTAATGCTAGCGGAGGGGACAGATACGCAGTATTTT.